Listed here are 12 T cell receptor beta chains from one sample, sequenced in a study of somatic mutations in cytotoxic T cells in rheumatoid arthritis (dated by TCRdb to about 2017). Library method: the immunoSEQ multiplex PCR assay. The table comes from immuneACCESS by way of TCRdb, which keeps in-frame sequences with V and J called. Part of the clones is missing from these tables; in studies checked, under half for an unresolved V gene and the rest for unknown reasons. The sample has some 40,000 clones on record, 70% to 85% of them singletons. The ten largest clones take up approximately 3.2% of the sample. The material sequenced was CD8+ T cells sorted from blood. These receptors originate from a man between 35 and 55 years old in good health.

The chain joins TRBV28 to TRBJ1-2; D gene ambiguous. Germline V gene lookup returns CDR1 MDHEN and CDR2 SYDVKM. The CDR3 runs to 15 residues. Trimming took off 6 bases at V and 0 bases at J, with 14 bases between the two ends. CDR3 in DNA: TGTGCCAGCAGCACCCTGACCGAGACTAACTATGGCTACACCTTC. Its protein product is CASSTLTETNYGYTF.

This clone was found once. This chain connects TRBV4-3 to TRBJ1-4, with no clear D. From germline, CDR1 is LGHNA and CDR2 YSLEER. The V end was cut by 1 base, the J end by 0 bases, with 9 bases between. This CDR3 contains 16 residues. The chain's CDR3 is CASSQVPPATNEKLFF. Here the CDR3 DNA reads TGCGCCAGCAGCCAAGTCCCACCCGCAACTAATGAAAAACTGTTTTTT.

The V and J genes are TRBV19 and TRBJ1-1; TRBD1 matches at 11 bases. Germline V gives CDR1 LNHDA, CDR2 SQIVND (reference sequence). V lost 6 bases, J lost 7 bases, and 7 bases stayed unmatched. The CDR3 length is 14 residues. DNA of the CDR3: TGTGCCAGTAGACCCGGGACAGGGGGGAATGAAGCTTTCTTT. The encoded protein is CASRPGTGGNEAFF.

The genes are TRBV4-1 and TRBJ2-1; TRBD2 aligns across 8 bases. The CDR3 covers 17 residues. The junction had 6 bases not matched to a gene; V was cut back by 0 bases and J by 2 bases. Germline loops: CDR1 MGHRA, CDR2 YSYEKL. Written as DNA, the CDR3 is TGCGCCAGCAGCCAAGAAGAAAGCGGGGGACCCTACAATGAGCAGTTCTTC. Its protein is CASSQEESGGPYNEQFF.

J is TRBJ1-1 and V is TRBV28, with 12 bases lining up with TRBD1. The germline CDR1 and CDR2 sequences are MDHEN and SYDVKM. Trimming removed 3 bases from V and 3 bases from J; junction bases left unmatched: 11. The CDR3 spans 18 residues. DNA of the CDR3: TGTGCCAGCAGTTTCGCCGGGACAGGGGGCGAGGGGTACACTGAAGCTTTCTTT. Amino acids: CASSFAGTGGEGYTEAFF.

The chain employs TRBV4-3 and TRBJ2-6; D is unclear. CDR1 and CDR2 from the germline V gene are LGHNA and YSLEER. With 2 bases removed from V and 0 bases from J, the gap between germline ends came to 5 bases. This CDR3 region has 15 residues. The CDR3 nucleotides read TGCGCCAGCAGCCAACCAAGCTCTGGGGCCAACGTCCTGACTTTC. Translating gives CASSQPSSGANVLTF.

The genes are TRBV28 and TRBJ2-7; TRBD2 agrees at 10 bases. The germline V gene has CDR1 MDHEN and CDR2 SYDVKM. The junction had 4 bases not matched to a gene; V was cut back by 6 bases and J by 2 bases. The CDR3 totals 14 residues. The CDR3 nucleotides read TGTGCCAGCAGAAACGGACTAGCGGCCTACGAGCAGTACTTC. Translating gives CASRNGLAAYEQYF.

This chain connects TRBV19 to TRBJ2-1; TRBD1 agrees at 8 bases. CDR1 and CDR2 from the germline V gene are LNHDA and SQIVND (reference sequence). Trimming at V came to 0 bases and at J to 6 bases, leaving 16 bases not matched to a gene. The CDR3 has 19 amino acids. The CDR3 region is CASSIDSSFSQGARNEQFF. In nucleotides, the CDR3 is TGTGCCAGTAGTATAGACTCCTCCTTCTCCCAGGGGGCACGCAATGAGCAGTTCTTC.

V and J are TRBV15 and TRBJ1-3; the D is unclear. CDR1 is LNHNV, CDR2 YYDKDF, per germline (reference sequence). V was trimmed by 0 bases and J by 0 bases, leaving 6 bases between them. The CDR3 runs 15 residues. CDR3 residues: CATSRDDISGNTIYF. DNA of the CDR3: TGTGCCACCAGCAGAGACGACATCTCTGGAAACACCATATATTTT.

The chain employs TRBV4-1 and TRBJ2-5, with D uncertain. Trimming stripped 4 bases from V and 5 bases from J, with 11 bases between. Germline values: CDR1 MGHRA, CDR2 YSYEKL. The CDR3 is 13 amino acids. The CDR3: CASSLIGTETQYF. The CDR3 region has the DNA TGCGCCAGCAGCCTAATAGGTACGGAGACCCAGTACTTC.

The chain couples TRBV9 to TRBJ2-3; TRBD2 matches at 10 bases. The CDR3 has 14 amino acids. Germline V gene lookup returns CDR1 SGDLS and CDR2 YYNGEE. V shed 4 bases and J 6 bases; nucleotides not matched to a gene: 5. The DNA of the CDR3 is TGTGCCAGCAGCCCAAGCGGGAGGGCTGATACGCAGTATTTT. It is translated as CASSPSGRADTQYF.

J is TRBJ1-1 and V is TRBV5-5; D is unclear. Germline-derived CDR1 and CDR2 are SGHKS and YYEKEE (reference sequence). With 3 bases removed from V and 3 bases from J, the gap between germline ends came to 12 bases. The CDR3 contains 14 residues. The CDR3 region has the DNA TGTGCCAGCAGCTCTCGGGTCTTGGACACTGAAGCTTTCTTT. This sequence encodes CASSSRVLDTEAFF.